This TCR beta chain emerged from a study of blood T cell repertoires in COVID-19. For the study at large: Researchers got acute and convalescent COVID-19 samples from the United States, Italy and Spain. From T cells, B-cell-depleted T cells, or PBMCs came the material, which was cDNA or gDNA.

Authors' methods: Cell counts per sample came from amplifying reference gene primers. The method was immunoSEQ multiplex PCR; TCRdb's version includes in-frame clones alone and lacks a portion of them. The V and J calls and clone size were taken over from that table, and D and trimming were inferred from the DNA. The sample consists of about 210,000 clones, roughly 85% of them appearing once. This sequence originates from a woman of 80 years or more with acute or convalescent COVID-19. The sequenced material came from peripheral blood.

The CDR3 DNA follows: TGTGCCAGCAGTGATTGGGGACAAAGCTCCTATAATTCACCCCTCCACTTT. Its translation: CASSDWGQSSYNSPLHF. The chain couples TRBV25-1 to TRBJ1-6; maybe TRBD1 (6 bases). Between the trimmed V and J ends, which lost 3 bases and 0 bases, there was a span of 12 bases. This CDR3 spans 17 amino acids. Germline CDR1 is MGHDK and CDR2 is SYGVNS.